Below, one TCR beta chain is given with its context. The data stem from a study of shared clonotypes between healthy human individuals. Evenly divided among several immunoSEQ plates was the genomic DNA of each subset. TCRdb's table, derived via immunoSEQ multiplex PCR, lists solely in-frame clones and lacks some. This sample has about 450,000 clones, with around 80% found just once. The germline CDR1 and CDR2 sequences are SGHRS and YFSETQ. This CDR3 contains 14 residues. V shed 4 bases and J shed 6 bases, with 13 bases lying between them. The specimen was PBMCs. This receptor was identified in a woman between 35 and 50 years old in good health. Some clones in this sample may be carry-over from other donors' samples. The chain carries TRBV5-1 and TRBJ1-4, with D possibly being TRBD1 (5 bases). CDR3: CASSARESYEKLFF. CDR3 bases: TGCGCCAGCAGCGCCAGGGAGTCATATGAAAAACTGTTTTTT. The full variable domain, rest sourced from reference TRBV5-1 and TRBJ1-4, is KAGVTQTPRYLIKTRGQQVTLSCSPISGHRSVSWYQQTPGQGLQFLFEYFSETQRNKGNFPGRFSGRQFSNSRSEMNVSTLELGDSALYLCASSARESYEKLFFGSGTQLSVL.